This T cell receptor beta chain was sequenced in a study of long-term antiretroviral therapy in people with HIV. Trimming left V 3 bases short and J 2 bases short, with 7 bases between. CDR1 is MNHEY, CDR2 SMNVEV, per germline (reference sequence). This CDR3 spans 13 amino acids. Sequencing relied on immunoSEQ assay v3.0, run at survey level. Sequencing used immunoSEQ multiplex PCR; TCRdb keeps in-frame clones, though not all of them. Of about 36,000 clones in the sample, 70% to 90% are singletons; the top ten hold about 10%. The receptor comes from a man younger than 35 with HIV. Sequencing used unsorted PBMCs, obtained 2.2 years after starting antiretroviral therapy. The chain couples TRBV27 to TRBJ1-2; D is possibly TRBD1 (6 bases). CDR3 in DNA: TGTGCCAGCAGTTTCGACAGGAACTATGGCTACACCTTC. It yields the protein CASSFDRNYGYTF.